This TCR beta chain was found in a study of CD8+ T cells in alopecia areata. Study information: Treatment ran 6 to 18 months, with 6 months of follow-up afterward. Study results and caveats: The study also sequences resident alphabeta T cells of normal skin in scalp samples.

With 2 bases removed from V and 7 bases from J, the gap between germline ends came to 17 bases. The germline gives CDR1 GTSNPN, CDR2 SVGIG (reference sequence). The length of the CDR3 is 15 residues. Notes on this clone: As yet, its antigen is unknown.

Documented treatment: oral pan-JAK inhibitor, 5-10 mg twice daily. Patients with alopecia areata provided lesional scalp punch biopsies as well as peripheral blood. As the sequencing template, cDNA was produced by extracting RNA and reverse transcribing it. The protocol was immunoSEQ multiplex PCR, while the TCRdb copy is restricted to in-frame clones and leaves out a portion. This table has fewer than 250,000 clones, approximately 47% appearing once. The receptor was isolated from a human donor with alopecia areata. The sequencing here drew on CD4+ T cells sorted from blood, taken at approximately week 37, from a patient treated with tofacitinib. The rearrangement links TRBV30 to TRBJ1-4; D may be TRBD1 (5 bases). The CDR3, as DNA: TGTGCCTGGAGTCAAGCGAGGGATGGGGGTGAAAAACTGTTTTTT. It is translated as CAWSQARDGGEKLFF. Full variable domain (remainder filled in from reference TRBV30 and TRBJ1-4): SQTIHQWPATLVQPVGSPLSLECTVEGTSNPNLYWYRQAAGRGLQLLFYSVGIGQISSEVPQNLSASRPQDRQFILSSKKLLLSDSGFYLCAWSQARDGGEKLFFGSGTQLSVL.